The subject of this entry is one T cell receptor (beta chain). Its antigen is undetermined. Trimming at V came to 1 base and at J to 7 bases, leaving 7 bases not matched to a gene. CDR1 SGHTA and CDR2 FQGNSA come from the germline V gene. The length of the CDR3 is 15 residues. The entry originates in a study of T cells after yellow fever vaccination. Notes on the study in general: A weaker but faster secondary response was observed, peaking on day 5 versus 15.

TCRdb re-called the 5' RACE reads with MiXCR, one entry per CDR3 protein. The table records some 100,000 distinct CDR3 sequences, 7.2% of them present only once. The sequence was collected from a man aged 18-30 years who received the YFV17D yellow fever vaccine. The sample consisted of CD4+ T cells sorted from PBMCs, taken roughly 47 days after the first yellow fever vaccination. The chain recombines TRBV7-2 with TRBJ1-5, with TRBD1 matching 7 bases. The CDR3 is CASSLGGQARQPQHF. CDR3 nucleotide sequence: TGTGCCAGCAGCTTAGGAGGACAGGCACGACAGCCCCAGCATTTT.